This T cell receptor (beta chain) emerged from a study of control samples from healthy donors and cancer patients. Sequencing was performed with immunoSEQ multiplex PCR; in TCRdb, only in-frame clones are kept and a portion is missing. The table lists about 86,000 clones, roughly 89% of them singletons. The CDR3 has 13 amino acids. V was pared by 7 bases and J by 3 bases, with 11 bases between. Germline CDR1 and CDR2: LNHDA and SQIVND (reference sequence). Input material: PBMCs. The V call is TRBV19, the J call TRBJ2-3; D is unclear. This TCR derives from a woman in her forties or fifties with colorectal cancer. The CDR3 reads CASTYPGTDTQYF. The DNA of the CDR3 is TGTGCCAGTACCTACCCTGGGACAGATACGCAGTATTTT.